This T cell receptor beta chain was recovered during a study of prognosis after radiotherapy for stage I lung cancer. Worth noting for this clonotype: With only one base between it and a far larger clone, this is likely a read error.

With two-round multiplex PCR, TCR beta CDR3 sequences were amplified from genomic DNA. Gene-specific TRBV and TRBJ primers were used in PCR round one. TCRdb reprocessed the multiplex PCR reads with MiXCR, giving one entry per CDR3 protein. Found here are about 27,000 distinct CDR3 sequences, more than 45% of them singletons; the top ten hold 14% to 15%. In germline, CDR1 is MNHNY, CDR2 SVGAGI (reference sequence). This CDR3 is 17 amino acids long. Losses at the gene ends were 0 bases for V and 5 bases for J; bases not matched to a gene: 5. Sequencing used PBMCs, obtained before or after stereotactic body radiation therapy (not recorded which). The rearrangement joins TRBV6-6 to TRBJ1-6; 9 bases match TRBD1. This sequence was found in a donor aged 50 or older with non-small cell lung cancer. The CDR3 nucleotides are TGTGCCAGCAGTTACTCGGGACAGGGTTTCCATAATTCACCCCTCCACTTT. It yields the protein CASSYSGQGFHNSPLHF.